The 25 T cell receptor beta chains given below trace back to one sample, sequenced in a study of a mutant IDH1 vaccine in newly diagnosed glioma. Assay used: immunoSEQ multiplex PCR; TCRdb lists only in-frame clones, some missing. The profile covers fewer than 35,000 clones, with around 89% appearing a single time and around 20% taken by the ten largest. Time point given: week 11, during vaccination. Topical imiquimod was applied with each vaccine dose, which held 300 ug of mutant IDH1 20-mer peptide. Their specific antigens are unknown. The specimen was PBMCs, collected from a glioma patient whose treatment included an IDH1 peptide vaccine. The receptors stem from a man between 18 and 29 years old with glioma.

The chain couples TRBV7-9 to TRBJ2-6, with D possibly matching TRBD1 (6 bases). Germline assignment: CDR1 SEHNR and CDR2 FQNEAQ (reference sequence). The CDR3 contains 17 residues. V was clipped by 4 bases and J by 0 bases, with 13 bases between them. The CDR3 here is CASSSPGQLSGANVLTF. The CDR3 region has the DNA TGTGCCAGCAGCTCCCCGGGACAACTCTCTGGGGCCAACGTCCTGACTTTC.

This rearrangement joins TRBV18 to TRBJ1-2; TRBD1 matches 7 bases. V was pared by 3 bases and J by 4 bases, with 11 bases of the junction left unmatched. The CDR3 runs to 16 residues. Germline CDR1 is KGHSH and CDR2 is LQKENI. CDR3 in DNA: TGTGCCAGCTCACCGAAACCTCCCGACAGGGCCTATGGCTACACCTTC. Its translation: CASSPKPPDRAYGYTF.

The rearrangement uses TRBV11-1 and TRBJ2-7, with 7 bases matching TRBD2. Trimming cost V 5 bases and J 0 bases; bases outside gene matches: 7. This CDR3 comprises 15 residues. Germline CDR1 and CDR2: SGHAT and FQDESV (reference sequence). CDR3 loop: CASSMLAAGSYEQYF. The CDR3 DNA sequence: TGTGCCAGCAGCATGCTAGCGGCAGGCTCCTACGAGCAGTACTTC.

The V and J genes are TRBV4-3 and TRBJ2-4; 9 nucleotides match TRBD2. The CDR3 has 17 residues. Germline V gene sequence: CDR1 LGHNA, CDR2 YSLEER. V was pared by 1 base and J by 0 bases, with 4 bases of the junction left unmatched. The DNA for the CDR3 is TGCGCCAGCAGCCAAGTTTATAGCGGGAGAGCCAAAAACATTCAGTACTTC. Its translation: CASSQVYSGRAKNIQYF.

A single count supports this clone. J is TRBJ2-1 and V is TRBV25-1, with a weak D call TRBD2 (6 bases). This CDR3 contains 16 residues. CDR1 MGHDK and CDR2 SYGVNS come from the germline V gene. V was shortened by 4 bases and J by 0 bases, with 13 bases between the two germline ends. CDR3 loop: CASSGPSVSSYNEQFF. DNA of the CDR3: TGTGCCAGCAGTGGACCTAGCGTTAGCTCCTACAATGAGCAGTTCTTC.

The genes are TRBV2 and TRBJ1-5; D gene unclear. Looked up from germline, CDR1 is SNHLY and CDR2 is FYNNEI. V lost 3 bases and J lost 0, with 9 bases in between. The CDR3 is 15 residues long. This CDR3 is CASSEAHYSNQPQHF. CDR3 nucleotide sequence: TGTGCCAGCAGTGAGGCGCACTATAGCAATCAGCCCCAGCATTTT.

DNA of the CDR3: TGTGCCAGCAGCCAGGGGACTAGCGACCCGAACACCGGGGAGCTGTTTTTT. Translated, it gives CASSQGTSDPNTGELFF. V usage is TRBV4-2 and J usage is TRBJ2-2, with 10 bases matching TRBD2. J was trimmed by 0 bases and V by 3 bases; bases with no gene match: 4. Germline V lookup: CDR1 LGHNA, CDR2 YNFKEQ. The CDR3 runs to 17 residues.

The chain employs TRBV19 and TRBJ1-1; D ambiguous. Per germline, CDR1 LNHDA and CDR2 SQIVND (reference sequence). V was shortened by 5 bases and J by 0 bases, with 10 bases between the two germline ends. The CDR3 length is 14 residues. CDR3 residues: CASSRQRMNTEAFF. As DNA, the CDR3 is TGTGCCAGTAGTCGACAAAGGATGAACACTGAAGCTTTCTTT.

V and J are TRBV7-2 and TRBJ1-5; D remains unclear. The germline CDR1 and CDR2 sequences are SGHTA and FQGNSA. The CDR3 loop spans 13 amino acids. V was cut by 2 bases and J by 5 bases, with 7 bases left in between. In nucleotides, the CDR3 is TGTGCCAGCAGCTTAATGTCAGATCAGCCCCAGCATTTT. The encoded protein is CASSLMSDQPQHF.

The genes are TRBV5-4 and TRBJ2-2; 8 positions match TRBD1. The CDR3 is made up of 15 amino acids. V shed 0 bases and J 7 bases; nucleotides not matched to a gene: 5. Germline CDR1 SGHNT, CDR2 YYREEE (reference sequence). CDR3 residues: CASSLAGGRIGELFF. CDR3 DNA sequence: TGTGCCAGCAGCTTGGCAGGGGGCAGAATCGGGGAGCTGTTTTTT.

The chain is built from TRBV7-2 and TRBJ2-7, with a weak D call TRBD2 (6 bases). CDR1 SGHTA and CDR2 FQGNSA come from the germline V gene. V was shortened by 2 bases and J by 2 bases, with 10 bases between the two germline ends. The CDR3 has 14 amino acids. The CDR3 loop is CASSLSAGPYEQYF. As DNA, the CDR3 is TGTGCCAGCAGCTTATCGGCGGGACCCTACGAGCAGTACTTC.

The chain joins TRBV5-1 to TRBJ2-7, with D tentatively TRBD1 (6 bases). The CDR3 extends over 14 amino acids. V shed 5 bases and J shed 0 bases, with 12 bases lying between them. Germline V CDR1 and CDR2: SGHRS, YFSETQ. CDR3 DNA sequence: TGCGCCAGCAGTTTAGGACAGAGCTCCTACGAGCAGTACTTC. It yields the protein CASSLGQSSYEQYF.

This chain joins TRBV19 and TRBJ1-1, with unresolved D. The CDR3 consists of 15 residues. From germline, CDR1 is LNHDA and CDR2 SQIVND (reference sequence). The V and J ends lost 10 bases and 0 bases respectively, with 18 bases between them. CDR3 bases: TGTGCCATCCGTAAGGACCCCAGAATGAACACTGAAGCTTTCTTT. It is translated as CAIRKDPRMNTEAFF.

The J gene is TRBJ1-2, the V gene TRBV7-9; D not resolved. Per germline, CDR1 SEHNR and CDR2 FQNEAQ (reference sequence). The ends were cut back, 7 bases at V and 3 bases at J, with 12 bases in the middle. The CDR3 runs to 13 residues. CDR3 sequence: CASTTWEDYGYTF. Here the CDR3 DNA reads TGTGCCAGCACCACCTGGGAAGACTATGGCTACACCTTC.

The chain carries TRBV20-1 and TRBJ1-1; D not resolved. V was shortened by 3 bases and J by 8 bases, with 10 bases between the two germline ends. Germline V gives CDR1 DFQATT, CDR2 SNEGSKA (reference sequence). This CDR3 spans 11 amino acids. CDR3 region: CSASKMIEAFF. CDR3 nucleotide sequence: TGCAGTGCTAGCAAGATGATAGAAGCTTTCTTT.

The chain recombines TRBV6-5 with TRBJ2-1; TRBD2 matches 11 bases. The length of the CDR3 is 16 residues. The germline gives CDR1 MNHEY, CDR2 SVGAGI. J gave up 5 bases and V 0 bases, and 3 bases lay outside the gene matches. DNA of the CDR3: TGTGCCAGCAGTTACTCTCGACTAGCGGGAAACAATGAGCAGTTCTTC. Amino acids: CASSYSRLAGNNEQFF.

In its sample, this clone was seen once. This chain connects TRBV9 to TRBJ2-1, with 11 bases identical to TRBD2. Germline V gives CDR1 SGDLS, CDR2 YYNGEE. Trimming cost V 6 bases and J 8 bases; bases outside gene matches: 13. The CDR3 spans 16 residues. This CDR3 is CASTSSGRSPTDEQFF. The CDR3 DNA reads TGTGCCAGCACCTCTAGCGGGAGGAGCCCTACCGATGAGCAGTTCTTC.

This sequence joins TRBV4-1 and TRBJ2-7; 8 positions agree with TRBD1. The CDR3 sequence is 15 residues long. Per germline, CDR1 MGHRA and CDR2 YSYEKL. The trim removed 0 bases at V and 3 bases at J, leaving 4 bases unmatched. The CDR3 here is CASSQDRTGYYEQYF. The CDR3, as DNA: TGCGCCAGCAGCCAAGATAGGACAGGGTACTACGAGCAGTACTTC.

This chain uses TRBV4-3 with TRBJ1-5; no clear D gene. Trimming cost V 4 bases and J 3 bases, with 13 bases left between them. Germline V lookup: CDR1 LGHNA, CDR2 YSLEER. This CDR3 is built from 15 residues. The CDR3 DNA reads as TGCGCCAGCAGCCCTTCGACGGCGGCCAATCAGCCCCAGCATTTT. Its protein product is CASSPSTAANQPQHF.

The chain has TRBV5-4 and TRBJ1-1; TRBD1 matches 7 bases. Germline CDR1 SGHNT, CDR2 YYREEE (reference sequence). The V and J ends lost 4 bases and 0 bases, in that order; junction bases with no gene match: 3. The CDR3 is 14 amino acids. The CDR3 sequence: CASSADRMNTEAFF. The CDR3 DNA is TGTGCCAGCAGCGCGGACAGGATGAACACTGAAGCTTTCTTT.

The chain recombines TRBV7-2 with TRBJ1-5; D remains unclear. The ends were cut back, 5 bases at V and 6 bases at J, with 11 bases in the middle. This CDR3 spans 13 amino acids. Per the germline V gene, CDR1 is SGHTA and CDR2 is FQGNSA. CDR3 region: CASSQYRAQPQHF. DNA of the CDR3: TGTGCCAGCAGCCAGTACCGAGCTCAGCCCCAGCATTTT.

V gene TRBV30 combines with J gene TRBJ2-7; D is uncertain. The CDR3 covers 12 residues. CDR1 is GTSNPN, CDR2 SVGIG, per germline (reference sequence). Trimming cost V 5 bases and J 2 bases, with 10 bases left between them. The CDR3 nucleotides read TGTGCCTGGGGAGCAAGTGCCTACGAGCAGTACTTC. Its protein product is CAWGASAYEQYF.

The chain is built from TRBV28 and TRBJ1-6; 7 nucleotides match TRBD1. V shed 6 bases and J 18 bases; nucleotides not matched to a gene: 14. Germline V CDR1 and CDR2: MDHEN, SYDVKM. The CDR3 has 13 amino acids. DNA for the CDR3: TGTGCCAGCAGCCCGAGGCTGACGGACAGGAGCCACTTT. Its translation is CASSPRLTDRSHF. The whole variable domain, filled in from reference TRBV28 and TRBJ1-6, reads DVKVTQSSRYLVKRTGEKVFLECVQDMDHENMFWYRQDPGLGLRLIYFSYDVKMKEKGDIPEGYSVSREKKERFSLILESASTNQTSMYLCASSPRLTDRSHFGNGTRLTVT.

The gene calls are TRBV18 and TRBJ1-5; 9 bases map to TRBD1. Germline assignment: CDR1 KGHSH and CDR2 LQKENI. The V gene end was trimmed by 3 bases and the J gene end by 3 bases; junction bases not matched to a gene: 9. The length of the CDR3 is 17 residues. Written as DNA, the CDR3 is TGTGCCAGCTCACCGGGGACAGGGAACGGTAACAATCAGCCCCAGCATTTT. It encodes CASSPGTGNGNNQPQHF.

The chain employs TRBV19 and TRBJ2-1; 9 bases map to TRBD1. This CDR3 contains 17 residues. Germline V gene sequence: CDR1 LNHDA, CDR2 SQIVND (reference sequence). V was clipped by 6 bases and J by 3 bases; unmatched bases: 12. CDR3 amino acids: CASSPARDRGVYNEQFF. The CDR3 DNA reads TGTGCCAGTAGCCCCGCCCGCGACAGGGGGGTCTACAATGAGCAGTTCTTC. Full variable domain (missing parts from reference TRBV19 and TRBJ2-1): DGGITQSPKYLFRKEGQNVTLSCEQNLNHDAMYWYRQDPGQGLRLIYYSQIVNDFQKGDIAEGYSVSREKKESFPLTVTSAQKNPTAFYLCASSPARDRGVYNEQFFGPGTRLTVL.